The following is a T cell receptor beta chain sequence with its context. Primers for the PCR totalled 60 Vbeta and 13 Jbeta. Assay: immunoSEQ multiplex PCR; the TCRdb copy retains only in-frame clones and omits some. The table lists 150,000 to 200,000 clones, roughly 80% of them singletons. The data were obtained in a study of cytomegalovirus exposure and HLA in healthy donors. This TCR came from a woman aged 25 to 39 in good health and CMV-seronegative. The material sequenced was PBMCs.

CDR3 DNA sequence: TGTGCCGGAAAGGGACAGGGAGGAGCTGAAGCTTTCTTT. It specifies CAGKGQGGAEAFF. This sequence joins TRBV2 and TRBJ1-1; the match to TRBD1 covers 9 bases. V lost 11 bases and J lost 6; bases outside the gene matches: 10. CDR1 is SNHLY, CDR2 FYNNEI, per germline. The CDR3 sequence is 13 residues long.